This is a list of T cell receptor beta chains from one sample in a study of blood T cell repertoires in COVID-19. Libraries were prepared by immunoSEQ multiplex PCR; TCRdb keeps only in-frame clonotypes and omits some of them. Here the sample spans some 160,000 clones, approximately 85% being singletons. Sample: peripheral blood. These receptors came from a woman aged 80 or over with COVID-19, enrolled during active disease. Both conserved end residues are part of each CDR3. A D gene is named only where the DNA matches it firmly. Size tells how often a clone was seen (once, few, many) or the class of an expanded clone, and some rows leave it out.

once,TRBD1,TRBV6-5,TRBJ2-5,CASRSGQEETQYF,TGTGCCAGCAGAAGCGGACAGGAAGAGACCCAGTACTTC
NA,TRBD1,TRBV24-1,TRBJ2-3,CATSARGFVDTQYF,TGTGCCACCAGCGCCAGGGGGTTTGTAGATACGCAGTATTTT
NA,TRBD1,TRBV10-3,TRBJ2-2,CAIRGQETYTGELFF,TGTGCCATCAGGGGACAGGAGACGTACACCGGGGAGCTGTTTTTT
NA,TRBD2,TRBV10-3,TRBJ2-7,CAISESASGIPYEQYF,TGTGCCATCAGTGAGTCTGCTAGCGGGATTCCCTACGAGCAGTACTTC
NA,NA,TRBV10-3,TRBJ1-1,CAISDAIMNTEAFF,TGTGCCATCAGTGATGCTATCATGAACACTGAAGCTTTCTTT
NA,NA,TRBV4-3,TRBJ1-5,CASSQGGLPDDPQHF,TGCGCCAGCAGCCAAGGGGGACTACCCGACGATCCCCAGCATTTT
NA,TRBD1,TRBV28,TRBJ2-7,CASSVGTGSYEQYF,TGTGCCAGCAGTGTGGGGACAGGGTCCTACGAGCAGTACTTC
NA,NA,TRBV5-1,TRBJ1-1,CASSLTQANTEAFF,TGCGCCAGCAGCTTGACACAGGCGAACACTGAAGCTTTCTTT
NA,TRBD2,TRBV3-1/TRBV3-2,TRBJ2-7,CASSQLAGGPEQYF,TGTGCCAGCAGCCAACTAGCGGGAGGACCCGAGCAGTACTTC
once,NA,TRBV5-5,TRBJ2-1,CASSQSQASEQFF,TGTGCCAGCAGTCAGTCGCAGGCTTCTGAGCAGTTCTTC
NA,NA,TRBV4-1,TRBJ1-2,CASSLSTGTLNYGYTF,TGCGCCAGCAGCCTATCGACCGGGACACTTAACTATGGCTACACCTTC
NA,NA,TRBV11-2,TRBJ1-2,CASSLDPFAGKVFYGYTF,TGTGCCAGCAGCTTAGACCCCTTTGCAGGGAAAGTATTCTATGGCTACACCTTC
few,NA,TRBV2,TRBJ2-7,CAGSGDSSYEQYF,TGTGCCGGCTCCGGGGATTCCTCCTACGAGCAGTACTTC
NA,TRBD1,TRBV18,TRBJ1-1,CASSLNTQGGGTEAFF,TGTGCCAGCTCCCTAAACACCCAGGGGGGAGGCACTGAAGCTTTCTTT
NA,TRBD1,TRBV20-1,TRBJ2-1,CSASDRGTHYNEQFF,TGCAGTGCTAGTGACAGGGGGACACACTACAATGAGCAGTTCTTC
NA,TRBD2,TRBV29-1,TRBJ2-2,CSVLDKLAGTGELFF,TGCAGCGTTCTGGACAAGCTAGCGGGCACCGGGGAGCTGTTTTTT
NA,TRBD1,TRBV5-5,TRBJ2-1,CASSRGQGGIYNEQFF,TGTGCCAGCAGCAGGGGACAGGGGGGGATTTACAATGAGCAGTTCTTC
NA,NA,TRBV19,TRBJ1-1,CASTPDRINTEAFF,TGTGCCAGTACCCCTGACAGAATTAACACTGAAGCTTTCTTT
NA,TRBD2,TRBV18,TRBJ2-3,CASSQMGGTSGTDTQYF,TGTGCCAGCTCACAAATGGGCGGGACTAGTGGCACAGATACGCAGTATTTT
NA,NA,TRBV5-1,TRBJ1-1,CASSLNPGTSGRVEAFF,TGCGCCAGCAGCTTAAATCCAGGGACTTCTGGCAGGGTTGAAGCTTTCTTT
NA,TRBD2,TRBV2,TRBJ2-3,CASSETSRTDTQYF,TGTGCCAGCAGTGAGACTAGCAGGACAGATACGCAGTATTTT
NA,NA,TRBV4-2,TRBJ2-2,CASSQEWIATGELFF,TGTGCCAGCAGCCAAGAGTGGATAGCGACCGGGGAGCTGTTTTTT
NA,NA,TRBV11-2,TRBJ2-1,CASSYRGLFYNEQFF,TGTGCCAGCAGCTATAGGGGACTCTTCTACAATGAGCAGTTCTTC
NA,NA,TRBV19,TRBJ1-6,CASSSRVTYNSPLHF,TGTGCCAGTTCCTCCAGGGTCACCTATAATTCACCCCTCCACTTT
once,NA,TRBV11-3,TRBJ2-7,CASSLGQENSYEQYF,TGTGCCAGCAGCTTAGGACAGGAGAACTCCTACGAGCAGTACTTC
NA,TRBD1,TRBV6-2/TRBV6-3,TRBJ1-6,CASSYFGQGAKPSHSPLHF,TGTGCCAGCAGTTACTTTGGACAGGGGGCGAAACCCTCGCATTCACCCCTCCACTTT